One and the same sample provided the 18 T cell receptor beta chains below, sequenced in a study of T-cell reconstitution after alpha-beta-depleted transplantation in children. Preparing the TCRbeta library involved the use of unique molecular identifiers. TCRdb reprocessed the PCR reads via MiXCR and lists one record per CDR3 protein. The sample lists a few hundred thousand distinct CDR3 sequences, around 10% occurring once. This material consisted of PBMCs from the stem cell graft donor, taken from the stem cell graft. These receptor sequences come from a human donor who donated a stem cell graft to a child with acute lymphoblastic leukemia.

Only a few counts were recorded for this clonotype. The chain links TRBV4-1 to TRBJ2-1, with a tentative D call TRBD2 (6 bases). Germline V gene lookup returns CDR1 MGHRA and CDR2 YSYEKL. The CDR3 has 14 residues. Trimming took off 3 bases at V and 6 bases at J, with 12 bases between the two ends. CDR3 residues: CASSHTQTSNEQFF. The DNA for the CDR3 is TGCGCCAGCAGCCATACCCAGACTAGCAATGAGCAGTTCTTC.

The gene calls are TRBV5-6 and TRBJ2-1; 8 positions match TRBD2. The CDR3 length is 14 residues. Germline CDR1 and CDR2: SGHDT and YYEEEE. V was clipped by 4 bases and J by 5 bases; unmatched bases: 5. For the CDR3, the DNA is TGTGCCAGCAGCCCCGGGACTAGGGACAATGAGCAGTTCTTC. It encodes CASSPGTRDNEQFF.

The chain recombines TRBV5-1 with TRBJ1-1; D not certain. This CDR3 is built from 15 residues. V shed 0 bases and J shed 0 bases, with 9 bases lying between them. Germline V CDR1 and CDR2: SGHRS, YFSETQ. The CDR3 DNA follows: TGCGCCAGCAGCTTGGAAGGAATAATGAACACTGAAGCTTTCTTT. Translating it yields CASSLEGIMNTEAFF.

V is TRBV27 and J is TRBJ2-7; TRBD1 matches at 9 bases. The CDR3 contains 18 residues. V lost 3 bases, J lost 0 bases, and 12 bases stayed unmatched. Germline loops: CDR1 MNHEY, CDR2 SMNVEV (reference sequence). In DNA, the CDR3 is TGTGCCAGCAGTTTGTCGGGACAGGGACCCTCTAGCTCCTACGAGCAGTACTTC. Translating gives CASSLSGQGPSSSYEQYF.

This clonotype has at least ten counts. The V and J genes are TRBV15 and TRBJ2-1, with D perhaps TRBD2 (5 bases). V lost 1 base, J lost 5 bases, and 9 bases lay in between. Germline V CDR1 and CDR2: LNHNV, YYDKDF (reference sequence). The CDR3 is 14 amino acids. As DNA, the CDR3 is TGTGCCACCAGCAGAGTCGGGGAGCACAATGAGCAGTTCTTC. It translates to CATSRVGEHNEQFF.

This sequence joins TRBV20-1 and TRBJ2-1, with D hard to call. This CDR3 is built from 14 residues. CDR1 and CDR2 (germline): DFQATT, SNEGSKA (reference sequence). Between the trimmed V and J ends, which lost 3 bases and 1 base, there was a span of 10 bases. In DNA, the CDR3 is TGCAGTGCTAGCCGCTCGTTGTCCTACAATGAGCAGTTCTTC. Translation gives CSASRSLSYNEQFF.

As to this clonotype: The junction departs from the called germline gene at one end, perhaps through a read error. This sequence joins TRBV5-5 and TRBJ2-7, with D hard to call. The CDR3 loop spans 11 amino acids. Per germline, CDR1 SGHKS and CDR2 YYEKEE (reference sequence). CDR3 region: CARSLGYEQYF. DNA of the CDR3: TGTGCCCGCAGCCTCGGGTACGAGCAGTACTTT. Filled out from reference TRBV5-5 and TRBJ2-7, the complete variable domain reads DAGVTQSPTHLIKTRGQQVTLRCSPISGHKSVSWYQQVLGQGPQFIFQYYEKEERGRGNFPDRFSARQFPNYSSELNVNALLLGDSALYLCARSLGYEQYFGPGTRLTVT.

The chain recombines TRBV20-1 with TRBJ1-1; perhaps TRBD1 as D (5 bases). Trimming pared 4 bases from V and 0 bases from J, leaving 12 bases between. Germline loops: CDR1 DFQATT, CDR2 SNEGSKA (reference sequence). CDR3 length equals 14 residues. The CDR3 coding sequence is TGCAGTGCTACCCCCGGGACGGTGAACACTGAAGCTTTCTTT. Translated: CSATPGTVNTEAFF.

This clonotype was found many times. J is TRBJ2-7 and V is TRBV5-1; unclear D gene. The germline V gene has CDR1 SGHRS and CDR2 YFSETQ. This CDR3 is 12 amino acids long. Trimming shortened V by 0 bases and J by 5 bases, and 6 bases separated the two germline ends. CDR3 in amino acids: CASSLERHEQYF. DNA of the CDR3: TGCGCCAGCAGCTTGGAACGGCACGAGCAGTACTTC.

The rearrangement links TRBV6-2 or TRBV6-3 to TRBJ1-5, with D perhaps TRBD1 (6 bases). V was clipped by 4 bases and J by 2 bases, with 21 bases between them. CDR1 and CDR2 (germline): MNHEY, SVGEGT. The CDR3 is 18 amino acids. The DNA of the CDR3 is TGTGCCAGCAGTTGGACAGCGAAAGTAGGGGTTGGCAATCAGCCCCAGCATTTT. Translation: CASSWTAKVGVGNQPQHF.

This clonotype was observed a few times. This chain joins TRBV3-1 and TRBJ1-2, with 9 nucleotides matching TRBD1. Per the germline V gene, CDR1 is LGHDT and CDR2 is YNNKEL (reference sequence). J lost 9 bases, V lost 3 bases, and 14 bases had no gene match. The CDR3 spans 16 residues. DNA of the CDR3: TGTGCCAGCAGCCACCTTTATGCCGGGACAGGGAGTCGCTACACCTTC. Translated, it gives CASSHLYAGTGSRYTF.

This clonotype occurred a few times. This chain joins TRBV7-2 and TRBJ1-5; D is perhaps TRBD1 (6 bases). V lost 4 bases to trimming and J lost 5 bases, with 9 bases between them. This CDR3 has 13 amino acids. Germline V lookup: CDR1 SGHTA, CDR2 FQGNSA. As DNA, the CDR3 is TGTGCCAGCAGCTGGGGGCTACATCAGCCCCAGCATTTT. Residues: CASSWGLHQPQHF.

This clonotype turned up a few times. This chain joins TRBV20-1 and TRBJ2-7; possibly TRBD1 for D (7 bases). This CDR3 contains 13 residues. Germline lookup yields CDR1 DFQATT and CDR2 SNEGSKA (reference sequence). The V end lost 5 bases, the J end lost 1 base, and 12 bases lay between the germline ends. CDR3 sequence reads: CSAHRGLSYEQYF. DNA of the CDR3: TGCAGTGCTCACAGGGGACTTTCCTACGAGCAGTACTTC.

This clonotype was counted at least ten times. The chain couples TRBV20-1 to TRBJ2-5; 12 positions match TRBD1. Trimming removed 7 bases from V and 7 bases from J; junction bases left unmatched: 7. Per the germline V gene, CDR1 is DFQATT and CDR2 is SNEGSKA (reference sequence). The CDR3 has 13 amino acids. CDR3 DNA: TGCAGTGTAGGGGACAGGGGGCGCGGGACCCAGTACTTC. Translation gives CSVGDRGRGTQYF.

The genes are TRBV4-3 and TRBJ2-1; 10 nucleotides agree with TRBD2. The CDR3 length is 16 residues. Trimming removed 0 bases from V and 8 bases from J; junction bases left unmatched: 7. In germline, CDR1 is LGHNA, CDR2 YSLEER. The CDR3 DNA follows: TGCGCCAGCAGCCAAGATCAGTTAGCGGGAGGCTATGAGCAGTTCTTC. The encoded protein is CASSQDQLAGGYEQFF.

The chain carries TRBV6-5 and TRBJ2-3; D is uncertain. CDR1 and CDR2 from the germline V gene are MNHEY and SVGAGI. With 0 bases removed from V and 2 bases from J, the gap between germline ends came to 12 bases. This CDR3 contains 16 residues. The CDR3 coding sequence is TGTGCCAGCAGTTACTCGCCCAGCGTCCTCACAGATACGCAGTATTTT. The encoded protein is CASSYSPSVLTDTQYF.

This clonotype was counted at least ten times. This sequence joins TRBV7-6 and TRBJ1-2, with D maybe TRBD1 (5 bases). Germline V lookup: CDR1 SGHVS, CDR2 FNYEAQ. The ends were cut back, 1 base at V and 3 bases at J, with 9 bases in the middle. The CDR3 is 14 amino acids. CDR3 nucleotide sequence: TGTGCCAGCAGCTTAGGAGGGGAGCACTATGGCTACACCTTC. It yields the protein CASSLGGEHYGYTF.

This clonotype has more than one count but fewer than ten. The V and J genes are TRBV13 and TRBJ2-1, with TRBD2 matching over 8 bases. This CDR3 region has 17 residues. Germline V CDR1 and CDR2: PRHDT, FYEKMQ (reference sequence). The J segment lost 5 bases and the V segment lost 3 bases, leaving 12 bases of the junction unmatched. The chain's CDR3 is CASSFGAGVVADNEQFF. The CDR3 region has the DNA TGTGCCAGCAGCTTCGGAGCGGGAGTTGTAGCCGACAATGAGCAGTTCTTC.